Described below is a single T cell receptor (beta chain) sequence and its context. Its specific antigen is unknown. Per-base qualities were not stored, and no clone one base away is much larger. The data originate from a study of T cell repertoires in cytomegalovirus infection (dated by TCRdb to between 2018 and 2021). With regard to the full study: Peptide stimulations targeted recently identified HLA-C-restricted CMV epitopes, whose presentation resists viral immunomodulation, together with well-studied HLA-B-restricted epitopes. Donor HLA type was relevant to the analysis, because carriage of CMV infection together with the matching HLA type was indicated by public TCR beta signatures. General findings and caveats noted by the study authors: In both this cohort and an independent roughly 330-donor cohort, the cumulative frequency of public TCR beta family members distinguished carriers of CMV infection plus the relevant HLA type. In the ex vivo response, HLA-C-restricted CMV-specific TCR beta clonotypes were dominant, and in two of eight donors the single most frequent clonotype came from this HLA-C-restricted group.

The germline ends are 8 bases apart after V is trimmed by 6 bases and J by 0 bases. The CDR3 runs 14 amino acids, cysteine and phenylalanine included. The entry retains the CDR3 DNA only, 42 bases that are in frame from base 1. The sample's treatment or condition label, decoded: in vitro stimulation with specific CMV peptide epitopes to enrich CMV-specific T cells. These reads were obtained on an Illumina HiSeq 1500. The public reads were reanalyzed by TCRdb: fastp trimming at Q25, MiXCR alignment, in-frame beta chains only. For every CDR3 protein sequence, its rows merge into one entry that carries the most common genes and DNA. The sample yields some 150,000 distinct CDR3 sequences; roughly a third were counted once. Of the sample, roughly 47% is held by the ten largest clones.

This chain joins TRBV12-3 or TRBV12-4 to TRBJ1-4; no confident D gene assignment can be made. Sequences were derived from CD8+ T cells from cultured PBMCs, sampled from culture after CMV antigen stimulation. This clonotype was sampled from a human donor in good health (CMV status not recorded). Some clones in this sample may be carry-over from other donors' samples. CDR3 loop: CASSPSATNEKLFF. The sequence in DNA is TGTGCCAGCAGCCCCTCGGCAACTAATGAAAAACTGTTTTTT.